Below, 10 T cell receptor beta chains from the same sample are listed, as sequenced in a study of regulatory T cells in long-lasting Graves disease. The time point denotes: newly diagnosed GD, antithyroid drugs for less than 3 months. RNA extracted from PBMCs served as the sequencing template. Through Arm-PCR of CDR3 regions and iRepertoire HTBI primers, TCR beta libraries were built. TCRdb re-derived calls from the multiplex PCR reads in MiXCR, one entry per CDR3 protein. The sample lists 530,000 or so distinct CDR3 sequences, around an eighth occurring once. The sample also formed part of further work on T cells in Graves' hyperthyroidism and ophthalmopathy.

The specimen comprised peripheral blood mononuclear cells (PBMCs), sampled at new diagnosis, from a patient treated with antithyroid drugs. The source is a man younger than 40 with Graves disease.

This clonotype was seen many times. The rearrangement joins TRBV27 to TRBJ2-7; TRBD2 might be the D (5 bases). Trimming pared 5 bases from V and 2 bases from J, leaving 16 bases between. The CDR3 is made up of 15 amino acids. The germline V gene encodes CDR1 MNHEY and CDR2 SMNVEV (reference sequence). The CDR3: CASSPVPGSPYEQYF. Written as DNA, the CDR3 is TGTGCCAGCAGTCCGGTGCCTGGGAGCCCCTACGAGCAGTACTTC.

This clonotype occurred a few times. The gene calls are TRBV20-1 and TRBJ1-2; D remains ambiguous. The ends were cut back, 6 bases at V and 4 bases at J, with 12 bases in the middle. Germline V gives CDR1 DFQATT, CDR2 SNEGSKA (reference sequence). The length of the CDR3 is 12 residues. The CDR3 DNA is TGCAGTGCCACCGCCCGGGGCTATGGCTACACCTTC. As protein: CSATARGYGYTF.

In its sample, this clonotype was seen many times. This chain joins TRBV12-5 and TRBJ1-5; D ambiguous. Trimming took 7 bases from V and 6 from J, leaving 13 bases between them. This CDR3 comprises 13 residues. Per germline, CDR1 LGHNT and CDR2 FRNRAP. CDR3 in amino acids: CASAPLMAQPQHF. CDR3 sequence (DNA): TGTGCTAGTGCTCCCCTTATGGCTCAGCCCCAGCATTTT.

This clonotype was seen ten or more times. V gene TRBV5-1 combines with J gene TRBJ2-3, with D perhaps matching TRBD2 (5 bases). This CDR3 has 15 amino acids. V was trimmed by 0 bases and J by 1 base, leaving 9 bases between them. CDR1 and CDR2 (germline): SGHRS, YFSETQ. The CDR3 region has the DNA TGCGCCAGCAGCTTGGTAGTGGGAGGCACAGATACGCAGTATTTT. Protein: CASSLVVGGTDTQYF. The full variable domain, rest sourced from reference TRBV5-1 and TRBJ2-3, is KAGVTQTPRYLIKTRGQQVTLSCSPISGHRSVSWYQQTPGQGLQFLFEYFSETQRNKGNFPGRFSGRQFSNSRSEMNVSTLELGDSALYLCASSLVVGGTDTQYFGPGTRLTVL.

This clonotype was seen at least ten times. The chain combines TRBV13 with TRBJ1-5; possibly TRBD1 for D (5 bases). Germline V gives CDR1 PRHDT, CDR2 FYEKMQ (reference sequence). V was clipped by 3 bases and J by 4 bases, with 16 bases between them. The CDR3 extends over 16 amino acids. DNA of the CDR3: TGTGCCAGCAGCTTGGGATCGGGACGGTTAAATCAGCCCCAGCATTTT. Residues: CASSLGSGRLNQPQHF.

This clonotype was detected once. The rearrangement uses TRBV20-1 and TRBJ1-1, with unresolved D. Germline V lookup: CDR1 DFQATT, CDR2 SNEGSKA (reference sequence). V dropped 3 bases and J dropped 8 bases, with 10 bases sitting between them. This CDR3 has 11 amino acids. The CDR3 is CSARGGMEAFF. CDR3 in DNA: TGCAGTGCTAGGGGCGGTATGGAAGCTTTCTTT.

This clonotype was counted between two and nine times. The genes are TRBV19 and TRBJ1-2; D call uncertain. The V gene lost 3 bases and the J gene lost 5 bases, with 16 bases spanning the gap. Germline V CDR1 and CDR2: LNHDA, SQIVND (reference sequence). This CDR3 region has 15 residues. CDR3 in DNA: TGTGCCAGTAGTATGATCCCGACGGGTTGGTATGGCTACACCTTC. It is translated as CASSMIPTGWYGYTF.

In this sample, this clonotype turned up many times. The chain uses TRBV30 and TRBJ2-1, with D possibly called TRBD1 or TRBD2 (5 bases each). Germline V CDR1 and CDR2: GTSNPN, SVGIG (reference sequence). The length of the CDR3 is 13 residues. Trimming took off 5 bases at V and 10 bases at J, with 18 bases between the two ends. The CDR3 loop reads CAWARDLSSEQFF. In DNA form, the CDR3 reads TGTGCCTGGGCCCGGGACCTCTCCTCGGAGCAGTTCTTC.

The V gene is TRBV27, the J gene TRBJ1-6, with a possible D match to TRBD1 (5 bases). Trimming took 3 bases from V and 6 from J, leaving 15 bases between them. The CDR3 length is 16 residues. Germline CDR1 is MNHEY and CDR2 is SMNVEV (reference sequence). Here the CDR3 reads CASSFLPRDFNSPLHF. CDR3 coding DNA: TGTGCCAGCAGTTTCCTCCCGAGGGACTTTAATTCACCCCTCCACTTT.

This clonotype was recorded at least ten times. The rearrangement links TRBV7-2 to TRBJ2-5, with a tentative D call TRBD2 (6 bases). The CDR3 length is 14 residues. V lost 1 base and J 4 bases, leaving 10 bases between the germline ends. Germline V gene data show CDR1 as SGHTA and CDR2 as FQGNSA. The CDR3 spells CASSLGGVPETQYF. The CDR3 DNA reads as TGTGCCAGCAGCTTAGGCGGGGTTCCAGAGACCCAGTACTTC.